This section outlines one T cell receptor beta chain sequence together with its context. Only a few counts were recorded for this clonotype. Its antigen is currently not known. With a much larger clone just one base away, this may be a read error. The data originate from a study of tumor and adjacent non-tumor tissue in lung cancer (dated by TCRdb to 2016 to 2019). Broadly, across the study: Of the cohort, around 12 patients had adenocarcinoma, 2 had squamous cell carcinoma and 1 had small cell lung cancer. Sequencing generated a total of 125,075,908 productive TCRbeta reads, averaging roughly 4.4 million reads per sample. The 15 enrolled patients, of whom approximately 10 were men and 5 were women, were aged about 31 to 85 years and were diagnosed with TNM stage I to III disease. For each patient, one tumor sample and one normal lung sample were taken, giving some 33 paired specimens that underwent TCRbeta CDR3 sequencing. The study compared bulk TCRbeta repertoires between lung tumor tissue and matched distant non-tumor lung tissue from 15 or so lung cancer patients.

The CDR3, cysteine through phenylalanine, is 13 amino acids long. The retained sequence is limited to the CDR3, 39 bases, with the frame set at the first base. The germline V gene supplies CDR1 MNHNS and CDR2 SASEGT. What the work shows at the level of the full study, not this receptor alone: Peripheral blood was not sequenced, so blood TCRbeta repertoires were not examined in the lung cancer patients of the study. Only about 14 patients were in the cohort, and the authors stated that larger samples and more detailed clinical data are needed. TCR diversity was significantly higher in younger patients, and higher tumor TCR diversity was associated with shorter overall and disease-free survival. A significantly larger cumulative share of the repertoire was made up by the top 100 clones in normal lung than in tumor tissue. Significantly higher TCR diversity (inverse Simpson) was observed in tumor tissue than in normal lung tissue (approximately 440 vs 150, P = 0.0075, Mann-Whitney U test). The sequencing platform is not named in the methods, and unique molecular identifiers are not mentioned.

Bulk unsorted tissue served as the source for RNA extraction, and RNA quality was assessed using a NanoDrop ND-1000 and an Agilent 2100. Normal lung samples were distant non-tumor tissue taken more than 3 cm from the tumor edge. The donors were newly diagnosed lung cancer patients admitted for thoracic surgery in China from August to November 2014 who had not received prior chemotherapy. Patients who had received previous radiotherapy or chemotherapy, or who had another concurrent cancer, were excluded from the study. Surgical tissue pieces of roughly 1-2 cm3 were preserved in RNAlater solution and stored at -80 °C until use. Library construction relied on multiplex PCR. The reads were generated on an Illumina HiSeq 2500. TCRbeta libraries were constructed through three rounds of nested PCR with primers (Table S4) according to protocols modified from ARM-PCR. Before sequencing, PCR products in the 200-500 bp range were cut out of the gel and cleaned up using the QIAquick gel extraction kit. Per the original workflow: Trimmomatic was used to clean the reads, FLASH merged the cleaned reads into complete CDR3 sequences, and MiTCR assigned the sequences to V(D)J germline segments. Clonal diversity was calculated as the inverse Simpson's index using VDJtools. A read counted as productive if the sequence was in-frame and lacked a premature stop codon. TCRdb ran its own pipeline on the public reads, namely fastp trimming at Q25 and MiXCR clone calling, and kept in-frame beta chains. Merged by CDR3 protein, the rows form single entries marked with the most common genes and DNA. TCRdb, rather than the study authors, made the V and J calls. This sample comprises over 100,000 distinct CDR3 sequences, over 55% of them detected only once. The ten largest clones represent under 20% of the sample.

The sample comprised distant non-tumor lung tissue. The origin of this receptor is a man between 60 and 75 years old with non-small cell lung cancer. This receptor chain uses TRBV6-1 and TRBJ2-7; TRBD2 fits 8 bases in the junction. CDR3 region: CTSTLGTSYEQYF. The sequenced DNA: TGTACCAGCACCCTAGGGACTAGCTACGAGCAGTACTTC.